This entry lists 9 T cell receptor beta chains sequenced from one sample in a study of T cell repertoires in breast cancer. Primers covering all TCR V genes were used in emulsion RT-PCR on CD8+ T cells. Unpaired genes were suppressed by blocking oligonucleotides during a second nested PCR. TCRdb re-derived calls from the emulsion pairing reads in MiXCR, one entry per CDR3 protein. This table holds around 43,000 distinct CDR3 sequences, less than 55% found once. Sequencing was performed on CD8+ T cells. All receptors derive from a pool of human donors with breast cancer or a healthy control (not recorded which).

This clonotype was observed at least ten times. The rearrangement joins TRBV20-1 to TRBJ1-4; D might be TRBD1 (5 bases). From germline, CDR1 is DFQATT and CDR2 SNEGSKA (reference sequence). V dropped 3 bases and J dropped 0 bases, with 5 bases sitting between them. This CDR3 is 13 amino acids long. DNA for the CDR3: TGCAGTGCTAGGGGGGCAACTAATGAAAAACTGTTTTTT. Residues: CSARGATNEKLFF.

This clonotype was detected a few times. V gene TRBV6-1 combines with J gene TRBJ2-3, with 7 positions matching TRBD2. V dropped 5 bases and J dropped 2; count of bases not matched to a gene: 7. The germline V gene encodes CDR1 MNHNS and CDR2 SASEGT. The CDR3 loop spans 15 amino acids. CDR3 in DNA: TGTGCCAGCAGTTATTCAGCGGGACCCACAGATACGCAGTATTTT. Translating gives CASSYSAGPTDTQYF.

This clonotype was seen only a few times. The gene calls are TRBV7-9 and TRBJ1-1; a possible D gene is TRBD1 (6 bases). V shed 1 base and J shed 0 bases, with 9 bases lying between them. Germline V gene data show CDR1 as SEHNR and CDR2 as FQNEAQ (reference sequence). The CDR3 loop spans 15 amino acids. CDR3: CASSLGGGMNTEAFF. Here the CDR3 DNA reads TGTGCCAGCAGCTTAGGGGGGGGCATGAACACTGAAGCTTTCTTT.

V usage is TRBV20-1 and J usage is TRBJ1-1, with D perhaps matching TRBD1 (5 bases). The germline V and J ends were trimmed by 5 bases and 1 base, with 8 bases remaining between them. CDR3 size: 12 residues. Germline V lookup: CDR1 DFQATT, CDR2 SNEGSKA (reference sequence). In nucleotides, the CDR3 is TGCAGTGCTTGGGGACGGAACACTGAAGCTTTCTTT. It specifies CSAWGRNTEAFF.

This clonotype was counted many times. CDR3 bases: TGTGCCAGCAGCCCAAACGGCTATGGCTACACCTTC. This gives the protein CASSPNGYGYTF. This chain joins TRBV6-1 and TRBJ1-2; D unresolved. The ends were cut back, 6 bases at V and 4 bases at J, with 9 bases in the middle. This CDR3 region has 12 residues. The germline V gene has CDR1 MNHNS and CDR2 SASEGT.

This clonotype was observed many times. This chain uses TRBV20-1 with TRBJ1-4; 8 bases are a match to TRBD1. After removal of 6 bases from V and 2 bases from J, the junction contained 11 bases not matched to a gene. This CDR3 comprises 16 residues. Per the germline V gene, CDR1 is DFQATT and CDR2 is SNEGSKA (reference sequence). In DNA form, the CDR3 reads TGCAGTGCCAACGCCTACAGGGGGGAGACTAATGAAAAACTGTTTTTT. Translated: CSANAYRGETNEKLFF.

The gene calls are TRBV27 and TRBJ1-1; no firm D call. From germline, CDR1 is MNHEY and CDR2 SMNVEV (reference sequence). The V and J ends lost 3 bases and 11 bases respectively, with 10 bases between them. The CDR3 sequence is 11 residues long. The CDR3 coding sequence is TGTGCCAGCAGTTTCAATCGCAGGGCTTTCTTT. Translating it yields CASSFNRRAFF.

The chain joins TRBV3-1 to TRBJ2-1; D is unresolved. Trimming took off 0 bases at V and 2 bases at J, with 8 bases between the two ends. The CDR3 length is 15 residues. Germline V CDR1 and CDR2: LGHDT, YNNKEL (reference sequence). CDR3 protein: CASSQDNSPYNEQFF. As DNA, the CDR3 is TGTGCCAGCAGCCAAGATAACAGCCCCTACAATGAGCAGTTCTTC.

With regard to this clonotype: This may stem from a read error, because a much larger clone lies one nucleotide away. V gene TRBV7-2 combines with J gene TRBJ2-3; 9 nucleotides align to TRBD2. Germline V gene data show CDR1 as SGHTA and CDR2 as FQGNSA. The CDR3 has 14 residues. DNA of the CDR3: TGTGCCAGCAGTCCCGGGACTAGCACAAATACGCAGTATTTT. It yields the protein CASSPGTSTNTQYF.